The 12 T cell receptor beta chains presented below share a single source sample, sequenced in a study of OX40 agonist ivuxolimab in advanced cancers. Sequencing was performed with immunoSEQ multiplex PCR; in TCRdb, only in-frame clones are kept and a portion is missing. The data show approximately 96,000 clones, about 90% seen once. The starting material was CD4+ or CD8+ T cells sorted from blood, obtained in a trial of the OX40 agonist ivuxolimab. Receptors originate from an adult with an advanced solid tumor such as melanoma, head and neck, liver or kidney cancer.

This chain joins TRBV9 and TRBJ1-2; tentatively, D is TRBD1 (6 bases). CDR1 is SGDLS, CDR2 YYNGEE, per germline. There are 14 residues in the CDR3. Deletions cut 4 bases from V and 4 bases from J, with 14 bases between. For the CDR3, the DNA is TGTGCCAGCAGCCCCCAACAGGGTCCCTATGGCTACACCTTC. Protein: CASSPQQGPYGYTF.

The chain combines TRBV9 with TRBJ2-1; TRBD1 agrees at 9 bases. V gave up 4 bases and J gave up 4 bases; unmatched junction bases: 6. CDR1 and CDR2 (germline): SGDLS, YYNGEE. This CDR3 comprises 15 residues. The CDR3: CASSYRGLGYNEQFF. In nucleotides, the CDR3 is TGTGCCAGCAGCTACAGGGGGCTCGGGTACAATGAGCAGTTCTTC.

The V call is TRBV7-9, the J call TRBJ2-5, with D unresolved. Deletions cut 4 bases from V and 1 base from J, with 7 bases between. From germline, CDR1 is SEHNR and CDR2 FQNEAQ (reference sequence). The CDR3 is 13 residues long. The CDR3 sequence: CASSSGSQETQYF. For the CDR3, the DNA is TGTGCCAGCAGCTCTGGCAGCCAAGAGACCCAGTACTTC.

The chain combines TRBV9 with TRBJ2-3, with 8 bases aligning to TRBD2. With V trimmed by 2 bases and J by 5 bases, 1 base remained unmatched. The germline V gene has CDR1 SGDLS and CDR2 YYNGEE. This CDR3 comprises 13 residues. This chain's CDR3 is CASSVTSGDTQYF. CDR3 nucleotides: TGTGCCAGCAGCGTCACTAGCGGAGATACGCAGTATTTT.

The CDR3 spells CASSPDQGVGDTQYF. CDR3 sequence (DNA): TGTGCCAGTAGCCCGGACCAGGGAGTAGGAGATACGCAGTATTTT. V and J are TRBV19 and TRBJ2-3, with D perhaps TRBD1 or TRBD2 (5 bases each). CDR1 is LNHDA and CDR2 is SQIVND in the germline V gene (reference sequence). The V end was cut by 6 bases, the J end by 5 bases, with 18 bases between. There are 15 residues in the CDR3.

This clone showed up just a few times. The rearrangement links TRBV30 to TRBJ1-1, with D possibly being TRBD1 (5 bases). The CDR3 loop spans 12 amino acids. Trimming took off 0 bases at V and 6 bases at J, with 8 bases between the two ends. The germline CDR1 and CDR2 sequences are GTSNPN and SVGIG (reference sequence). The CDR3, as DNA: TGTGCCTGGAGTGTACAGGCGCCTGAAGCTTTCTTT. This encodes CAWSVQAPEAFF.

This chain uses TRBV23-1 with TRBJ2-7; perhaps TRBD1 as D (5 bases). TRBV23-1 counts as an open reading frame of uncertain function. V was shortened by 0 bases and J by 7 bases, with 7 bases between the two germline ends. The CDR3 totals 12 residues. The CDR3 here is CASSQSTDEQYF. The CDR3 DNA follows: TGCGCCAGCAGTCAATCGACAGATGAGCAGTACTTC.

The chain links TRBV6-5 to TRBJ1-1; 7 nucleotides line up with TRBD1. The CDR3 length is 15 residues. Germline CDR1 is MNHEY and CDR2 is SVGAGI. After removal of 0 bases from V and 1 base from J, the junction contained 2 bases not matched to a gene. The DNA for the CDR3 is TGTGCCAGCAGTTACTCGGGACAGACGAACACTGAAGCTTTCTTT. Translated, it gives CASSYSGQTNTEAFF.

This clone was recorded once. For the CDR3, the DNA is TGTGCCAGCAGCCAAGACGGACAGACTAGCACAGATACGCAGTATTTT. The encoded protein is CASSQDGQTSTDTQYF. The V call is TRBV4-2, the J call TRBJ2-3; weak D call: TRBD1 (6 bases). The CDR3 consists of 16 residues. The germline CDR1 and CDR2 sequences are LGHNA and YNFKEQ. V lost 0 bases and J 0 bases, leaving 10 bases between the germline ends.

The chain couples TRBV4-1 to TRBJ1-3; tentatively, D is TRBD1 (5 bases). Germline V gene lookup returns CDR1 MGHRA and CDR2 YSYEKL. Trimming took off 1 base at V and 0 bases at J, with 13 bases between the two ends. This CDR3 contains 17 residues. CDR3 protein: CASSQGLRTSSGNTIYF. In DNA form, the CDR3 reads TGCGCCAGCAGCCAAGGCCTCCGGACAAGCTCTGGAAACACCATATATTTT.

There are a few counts of this clone. V and J are TRBV6-6 and TRBJ2-5, with D unresolved. The germline CDR1 and CDR2 sequences are MNHNY and SVGAGI (reference sequence). Trimming removed 8 bases from V and 5 bases from J, with 9 bases in between. The CDR3 is 11 amino acids. CDR3 in amino acids: CASAVGETQYF. The CDR3 bases are TGTGCCAGCGCCGTCGGGGAGACCCAGTACTTC.

The chain links TRBV5-6 to TRBJ1-1, with 8 bases aligning to TRBD1. The CDR3 runs 16 residues. J gave up 2 bases and V 4 bases, and 10 bases lay outside the gene matches. Germline CDR1 reads SGHDT; CDR2 reads YYEEEE. CDR3 DNA sequence: TGTGCCAGCAGCCCCCTGACAGGGGCAAAAAACACTGAAGCTTTCTTT. Its translation is CASSPLTGAKNTEAFF.